The rows below give T cell receptor beta chains drawn from one sample of a study of cytomegalovirus exposure and HLA in healthy donors. Method: immunoSEQ multiplex PCR; TCRdb's copy keeps in-frame clones and lacks some. The table shows about 120,000 clones, with around 80% occurring only once. Sequenced sample: PBMCs. The receptors stem from a female donor in good health and CMV-seronegative. The CDR3 runs from the conserved cysteine through the conserved F or W. The D gene is left open where the match is weak. For some rows the clone size is stated as once, few or many, or as a class when expanded; others skip it.

v_gene,d_gene,j_gene,abundance,CDR3nt,CDR3aa
TRBV30,TRBD2,TRBJ2-5,-,TGTGCCTGGACCCATAGCGGGATTGGAGAGACCCAGTACTTC,CAWTHSGIGETQYF
TRBV6-1,-,TRBJ2-7,-,TGTGCCAGCAGTGAAGGGGCAGGGGGGCTGGGTGAGCAGTACTTC,CASSEGAGGLGEQYF
TRBV20-1,-,TRBJ2-5,-,TGCAGTGCTAGCAAAGAGACCCAGTACTTC,CSASKETQYF
TRBV19,-,TRBJ2-1,-,TGTGCCAGTAGCAGAGGCGATGAGCAGTTCTTC,CASSRGDEQFF
TRBV28,TRBD1,TRBJ1-4,-,TGTGCCAGCAGCGGTACAGGGGGCGGAACTAATGAAAAACTGTTTTTT,CASSGTGGGTNEKLFF
TRBV2,-,TRBJ2-5,-,TGTGCCAGCAGTGAAGTCAGGTCCCGGGGGACCCAGTACTTC,CASSEVRSRGTQYF
TRBV20-1,-,TRBJ2-5,-,TGCAGTGCTAGCGGGGAAGAGACCCAGTACTTC,CSASGEETQYF
TRBV5-5,-,TRBJ2-2,-,TGTGCCAGCAGCTCATACAGGGACACCGGGGAGCTGTTTTTT,CASSSYRDTGELFF
TRBV30,TRBD1,TRBJ1-3,-,TGTGCCTGCTTGAGGGGGCGATCAGGAAACACCATATATTTT,CACLRGRSGNTIYF
TRBV28,-,TRBJ1-3,-,TGTGCCAGCAGGGAAACAGGGCATGAGGGAAACACCATATATTTT,CASRETGHEGNTIYF
TRBV11-3,TRBD1,TRBJ2-2,-,TGTGCCAGCAGCGAGGGGGCATGGGGCCCCGGGGAGCTGTTTTTT,CASSEGAWGPGELFF
TRBV11-2,TRBD2,TRBJ2-1,-,TGTGCCAGCAGCCCCGCCGGGACTAGTTTCTATGAGCAGTTCTTC,CASSPAGTSFYEQFF
TRBV5-1,TRBD1,TRBJ1-1,few,TGCGCCAGCAGCTCGGGACAGGCCCTGAACACTGAAGCTTTCTTT,CASSSGQALNTEAFF
TRBV19,TRBD2,TRBJ2-7,-,TGTGCCAGTAGTATATTTGGGGAGGGTTACGAGCAGTACTTC,CASSIFGEGYEQYF
TRBV7-6,TRBD1,TRBJ2-1,-,TGTGCCAGCAGCTTACGAGTATTTCCAGGGGGCCACTCCTACAATGAGCAGTTCTTC,CASSLRVFPGGHSYNEQFF
TRBV7-3,-,TRBJ1-4,-,TGTGCCAGCAGCTTAAAGCCAGGCCTAAGAATTAATGAAAAACTGTTTTTT,CASSLKPGLRINEKLFF
TRBV30,-,TRBJ2-7,-,TGTGCCTGGAGTGCGGACAACTCCTACGAGCAGTACTTC,CAWSADNSYEQYF
TRBV9,-,TRBJ2-6,-,TGTGCCAGCAGCCTCCCCGGTGGGGCCAACGGCCTGACTTTC,CASSLPGGANGLTF
TRBV9,TRBD2,TRBJ2-7,few,TGTGCCAGCTCCTCGTCGGGAGGGTCCTCCGAGCAGTACTTC,CASSSSGGSSEQYF
TRBV27,TRBD2,TRBJ2-7,-,TGTGCCAGCAGCCCGGGACTAGTCGTCGAGCAGTACTTC,CASSPGLVVEQYF
TRBV5-1,TRBD2,TRBJ2-1,-,TGCGCCAGCAGCTTCGGGACTAGCGGGATCTCCTACAATGAGCAGTTCTTC,CASSFGTSGISYNEQFF
TRBV18,TRBD1,TRBJ1-1,few,TGTGCCAGCTCACCGGACAGGGTGAACACTGAAGCTTTCTTT,CASSPDRVNTEAFF
TRBV9,-,TRBJ1-2,-,TGTGCCAGCAGCGAAAGAGACAGAACCTATGGCTACACCTTC,CASSERDRTYGYTF
TRBV2,-,TRBJ1-1,few,TGTGCCAGCAGCCTCTCGGGGGGGAACACTGAAGCTTTCTTT,CASSLSGGNTEAFF
TRBV9,TRBD2,TRBJ2-7,few,TGTGCCAGCAGCGTTAGCGGGGGGGCGGGGTACGAGCAGTACTTC,CASSVSGGAGYEQYF
TRBV28,TRBD1,TRBJ1-1,few,TGTGCCAGCAGTTCCCGACAGGGGACTGAAGCTTTCTTT,CASSSRQGTEAFF
TRBV18,TRBD2,TRBJ2-5,-,TGTGCCAGCCGGACTAGCGGAGACGGGACCCAGTACTTC,CASRTSGDGTQYF
TRBV5-1,-,TRBJ1-4,-,TGCGCCAGCAGCCCGGACACCTATAATGAAAAACTGTTTTTT,CASSPDTYNEKLFF
TRBV18,TRBD1,TRBJ1-6,-,TGTGCCAGCTCATCAACGGGACAGGGGAATTCACCCCTCCACTTT,CASSSTGQGNSPLHF
TRBV19,TRBD2,TRBJ2-5,-,TGTGCCAGTAGTATTCGCGGGAGGATGGAGACCCAGTACTTC,CASSIRGRMETQYF
TRBV6-1,-,TRBJ1-6,-,TGTGCCAGCAGTGAAGCGCTGGGAGTCCACTTT,CASSEALGVHF
TRBV5-1,TRBD2,TRBJ2-1,-,TGCGCCAGCAGCTTGACTGCACGGGACTACAACAATGAGCAGTTCTTC,CASSLTARDYNNEQFF
TRBV30,TRBD1,TRBJ1-4,-,TGTGCCTGGAGTGTACCGACAGGGTTTAATGAAAAACTGTTTTTT,CAWSVPTGFNEKLFF
TRBV7-7,-,TRBJ2-5,few,TGTGCCAGCAAGGGGGACCAGACCCAGTACTTC,CASKGDQTQYF
TRBV5-1,-,TRBJ1-6,-,TGCGCCAGCAGCTTGGGAGCCGGAGGGGATTCACCCCTCCACTTT,CASSLGAGGDSPLHF
TRBV5-5,-,TRBJ1-2,-,TGTGCCAGCCAACCGGGGGGAACCAATGGCTACACCTTC,CASQPGGTNGYTF
TRBV5-1,-,TRBJ1-2,few,TGCGCCAGCAGCTTGCCCTCCAGGTCCCGCGGCTACACCTTC,CASSLPSRSRGYTF
TRBV11-3,-,TRBJ1-1,-,TGTGCCAGCAAACAGGCGGGGCACACTGAAGCTTTCTTT,CASKQAGHTEAFF
TRBV27,TRBD1,TRBJ1-6,-,TGTGCCGGCAACCCAGGGGGGCGTCTTAATTCACCCCTCCACTTT,CAGNPGGRLNSPLHF